This T cell receptor (beta chain) was identified during a study of T-cell reconstitution after alpha-beta-depleted transplantation in children. Notes on the study in general: Approximately two months post-transplant, alpha-beta T cells reportedly originated from several hundred expanded graft clones. Counts and diversity of T cells one year after transplant came mostly from newly produced T cells.

In the case of this clonotype: No antigen is known for it.

As it was prepared, the TCRbeta library received unique molecular identifiers. TCRdb recomputed calls from the PCR reads with MiXCR, one row per CDR3 protein. The data hold more than 45,000 distinct CDR3 sequences, with around half observed a single time. The material was peripheral blood, obtained before TCRalphabeta/CD19-depleted stem cell transplant. This clonotype was sampled from a boy younger than two with SCID, due to receive a stem cell transplant.

CDR3 nucleotides: TGTGCCAGCAGCCCGAGGGGGGCGGGCTCAGATACGCAGTATTTT. Residues: CASSPRGAGSDTQYF. The rearrangement joins TRBV7-2 to TRBJ2-3; D tentatively fits TRBD1 or TRBD2 (6 bases each). Germline assignment: CDR1 SGHTA and CDR2 FQGNSA. The CDR3 extends over 15 amino acids. V lost 5 bases and J lost 4, with 16 bases in between.